This T cell receptor beta chain is from a study of response to subunit inactivated influenza vaccine. CDR1 and CDR2 (germline): DFQATT, SNEGSKA (reference sequence). V was cut by 3 bases and J by 5 bases, with 16 bases left in between. The CDR3 spans 14 residues. Study observations and caveats: Every seasonal influenza vaccination brings in few new T cells, the authors suggested.

TCRdb itself ran the RT-PCR reads through MiXCR, one entry per CDR3 protein. The sample shows hundreds of thousands of distinct CDR3 sequences, over 9.5% of them seen only once. Ten or more counts support this clonotype. Its antigen is not known. The clonotype comes from a man aged 50-59 years who received an inactivated influenza vaccine. The chain employs TRBV20-1 and TRBJ1-2, with a tentative D call TRBD1 (5 bases). This specimen consisted of PBMCs from blood, obtained about 6 weeks after vaccination. CDR3 amino acids: CSASRQRPPYGYTF. The CDR3 nucleotides are TGCAGTGCTAGTCGACAGCGCCCACCTTATGGCTACACCTTC.